This T cell receptor (beta chain) originates from a study of T cell changes during pregnancy in multiple sclerosis. Using immunoSEQ multiplex PCR, the repertoire was profiled, and TCRdb retains in-frame clones only, with some absent. The top ten hold 1.6% of the sample, which has roughly 110,000 clones, around 93% seen once. The CDR3 is 14 amino acids. Germline CDR1 SEHNR, CDR2 FQNEAQ (reference sequence). V was cut by 5 bases and J by 7 bases, with 15 bases left in between. This sample comprised peripheral blood, obtained after pregnancy. This clonotype was obtained from a female donor with multiple sclerosis, enrolled in a pregnancy study. This chain uses TRBV7-9 with TRBJ2-1; D possibly corresponds to TRBD1 (5 bases). The CDR3 DNA sequence: TGTGCCAGCAGCGGCCATGGGCCAGGGAATGAGCAGTTCTTC. This sequence encodes CASSGHGPGNEQFF.